This TCR beta chain was observed in a study of PD-1 blockade in classical Hodgkin lymphoma. A note on this clone: Its antigen remains unidentified.

Time point given: cycle 4 day 1 (C4D1), after less than 7 weeks of nivolumab. Each patient relapsed following autologous stem cell transplantation, and prior brentuximab vedotin exposure differed. Germline lookup yields CDR1 LNHDA and CDR2 SQIVND (reference sequence). This CDR3 has 16 amino acids. The V segment lost 3 bases and the J segment 1 base; nucleotides outside the gene matches: 8. Using immunoSEQ multiplex PCR, the repertoire was profiled, and TCRdb retains in-frame clones only, with some absent. The sample has about 92,000 clones, approximately 86% seen once. The study's findings and limits: A reduction in baseline TCR diversity was reportedly seen in newly diagnosed patients relative to healthy donors.

Sample: peripheral blood mononuclear cells (PBMCs), taken before the fourth cycle of nivolumab. The genes are TRBV19 and TRBJ2-5; 7 positions match TRBD2. The sequence derives from a human donor with classical Hodgkin lymphoma. The CDR3 sequence: CASSIAASGGQETQYF. DNA for the CDR3: TGTGCCAGTAGTATTGCGGCTAGCGGAGGCCAAGAGACCCAGTACTTC.